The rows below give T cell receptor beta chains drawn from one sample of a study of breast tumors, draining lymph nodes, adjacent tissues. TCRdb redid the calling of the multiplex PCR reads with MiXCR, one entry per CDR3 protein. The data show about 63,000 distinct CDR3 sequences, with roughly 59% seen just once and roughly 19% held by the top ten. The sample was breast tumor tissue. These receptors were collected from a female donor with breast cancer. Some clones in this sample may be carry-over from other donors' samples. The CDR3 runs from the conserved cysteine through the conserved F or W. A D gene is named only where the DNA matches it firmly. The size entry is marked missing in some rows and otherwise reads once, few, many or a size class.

CASSMQAALLGPQHF	TGTGCCAGTAGTATGCAGGCAGCACTCCTAGGGCCCCAGCATTTT	.	.	TRBJ1-5	TRBV19
CASTQGGSGTFGQFF	TGTGCCAGTACCCAGGGGGGTAGCGGGACATTTGGGCAGTTCTTC	.	.	TRBJ2-1	TRBV19
CSVGGATDTQYF	TGCAGCGTGGGGGGGGCCACAGATACGCAGTATTTT	.	many	TRBJ2-3	TRBV29-1
CSARVGTGGVGGYTF	TGCAGTGCTAGAGTGGGGACAGGGGGCGTTGGTGGCTACACCTTC	TRBD1	.	TRBJ1-2	TRBV20-1
CASSTSRDQKFEDTQYF	TGCGCCAGCAGCACTAGCCGGGACCAGAAATTTGAGGATACGCAGTATTTT	.	many	TRBJ2-3	TRBV5-1
CASSPTWSGELFF	TGTGCCAGCAGCCCGACCTGGTCCGGGGAGCTGTTTTTT	.	.	TRBJ2-2	TRBV7-2
CASSTYRFDTQYF	TGTGCCAGCAGCACATACAGGTTTGATACGCAGTATTTT	.	many	TRBJ2-3	TRBV11-2
CAFSRGTGLNTEAFF	TGTGCCTTCAGTCGCGGGACAGGGCTGAACACTGAAGCTTTCTTT	TRBD1	.	TRBJ1-1	TRBV10-3
CSVEEYLAGDFNEQFF	TGCAGCGTTGAGGAGTATCTAGCGGGAGATTTCAATGAGCAGTTCTTC	TRBD2	few	TRBJ2-1	TRBV29-1
CASSVDGRGRGNEKLFF	TGTGCCAGCAGCGTAGACGGCAGGGGGCGCGGGAATGAAAAACTGTTTTTT	TRBD1	.	TRBJ1-4	TRBV9
CASSSYRVSPLHF	TGTGCCAGCAGCTCCTACCGGGTTTCACCCCTCCACTTT	.	.	TRBJ1-6	TRBV7-2
CSASGPSGSGSYEQYF	TGCAGTGCTAGTGGGCCTAGCGGGAGTGGGTCCTACGAGCAGTACTTC	TRBD2	.	TRBJ2-7	TRBV20-1
CASRSTGGANTGELFF	TGTGCCAGCAGATCGACAGGGGGGGCGAACACCGGGGAGCTGTTTTTT	TRBD1	.	TRBJ2-2	TRBV2
CASSPQTGVAQYF	TGTGCCAGCAGCCCGCAAACAGGGGTGGCGCAGTATTTT	TRBD1	.	TRBJ2-3	TRBV7-3
CASSHRTSGGQQETQYF	TGTGCCAGCAGCCACCGGACTAGCGGGGGGCAACAAGAGACCCAGTACTTC	TRBD2	many	TRBJ2-5	TRBV13
CAIREGNSPLHF	TGTGCCATCAGGGAAGGGAATTCACCCCTCCACTTT	.	.	TRBJ1-6	TRBV10-3
CASSLEGHSNQPQHF	TGTGCCAGCAGCTTAGAAGGGCATAGCAATCAGCCCCAGCATTTT	.	.	TRBJ1-5	TRBV7-8
CASGPSSGRDTGELFF	TGTGCTAGTGGTCCTTCAAGCGGGAGGGACACCGGGGAGCTGTTTTTC	TRBD2	.	TRBJ2-2	TRBV12-5
CAIRPGLAGVDPTDTQYF	TGTGCCATCAGGCCGGGACTAGCGGGAGTGGACCCCACAGATACGCAGTATTTT	TRBD2	.	TRBJ2-3	TRBV10-3
CSARDPSSSYNEQFF	TGCAGTGCTAGAGATCCTAGCAGCTCCTACAATGAGCAGTTCTTC	.	.	TRBJ2-1	TRBV20-1
CSAQQGGQPQHF	TGCAGCGCCCAACAGGGTGGTCAGCCCCAGCATTTT	.	.	TRBJ1-5	TRBV29-1
CASSEAGTESGYTF	TGTGCCAGCAGTGAGGCCGGGACAGAGAGTGGCTACACCTTC	TRBD1	.	TRBJ1-2	TRBV6-1
CGSGETQYF	TGTGGTTCGGGGGAGACCCAGTACTTC	.	.	TRBJ2-5	TRBV7-2
CASSVRQGSEQYF	TGTGCCAGCAGCGTTCGACAGGGGAGCGAGCAGTACTTC	TRBD1	.	TRBJ2-7	TRBV7-2
CASSHGLGWDEKLFF	TGTGCCAGCAGCCATGGACTAGGGTGGGACGAAAAACTGTTTTTT	.	.	TRBJ1-4	TRBV7-6
CSATGAGGYNEQYF	TGCAGTGCCACAGGGGCGGGGGGCTACAATGAGCAGTATTTT	.	.	TRBJ2-3	TRBV20-1
CASSSPGTGFYGYPF	TGTGCCAGCAGCTCCCCAGGGACAGGGTTCTATGGCTACCCCTTC	TRBD1	many	TRBJ1-2	TRBV7-2
CASSLPDRGLPYEQYF	TGTGCCAGCAGCTTACCCGACAGGGGGCTTCCCTACGAGCAGTACTTC	TRBD1	many	TRBJ2-7	TRBV11-2
CASSWDDNSSLHF	TGTGCCAGCAGTTGGGACGATAATTCATCCCTCCACTTT	.	.	TRBJ1-6	TRBV12-3/TRBV12-4
CASSLPRTSSGANVLTF	TGCGCCAGCAGCTTACCAAGGACCTCCTCTGGGGCCAACGTCCTGACTTTC	.	medium-sized	TRBJ2-6	TRBV5-1
CATSDPTSTGSYEQYF	TGTGCCACCAGTGACCCGACTAGCACAGGCTCCTACGAGCAGTACTTC	TRBD2	.	TRBJ2-7	TRBV24-1
CASGLGNKDGTKHF	TGTGCCAGCGGTTTAGGGAACAAGGACGGCACAAAGCATTTT	.	.	TRBJ1-5	TRBV12-3/TRBV12-4
CASSPDRSNSPLHF	TGTGCCAGCAGCCCCGACAGGAGTAATTCACCCCTCCACTTT	.	many	TRBJ1-6	TRBV7-8
CASSIDGPSGAGGRKANKQFF	TGTGCCAGTAGTATAGATGGGCCCTCAGGAGCGGGAGGGAGGAAAGCGAATAAGCAGTTCTTC	TRBD2	.	TRBJ2-1	TRBV19
CASSYAQNQPQHF	TGTGCCAGCAGTTACGCCCAGAATCAGCCCCAGCATTTT	.	many	TRBJ1-5	TRBV6-6
CASRTGGALRNEQFF	TGTGCCAGCAGGACCGGGGGGGCTCTACGGAATGAGCAGTTCTTC	TRBD2	.	TRBJ2-1	TRBV7-2
CASSLMLVGQGAGGYTF	TGTGCCAGCAGCTTAATGTTGGTTGGACAGGGGGCGGGTGGCTACACCTTC	TRBD1	.	TRBJ1-2	TRBV7-2
CASLRSGEKLFF	TGTGCCAGCCTTCGGTCAGGGGAAAAACTGTTTTTT	.	.	TRBJ1-4	TRBV2
CSAFNRVCPYEQYFGPGTGELFF	.	.	.	TRBJ2-2	TRBV20-1
CASTSTGENTEAFF	TGTGCCAGCACCTCGACAGGGGAGAACACTGAAGCTTTCTTT	TRBD1	few	TRBJ1-1	TRBV7-9
CSAGYRGLGSEQYF	TGCAGTGCAGGGTACAGGGGTCTGGGCTCCGAGCAGTACTTC	TRBD1	.	TRBJ2-7	TRBV20-1
CASSPGLGRGQYF	TGTGCCAGCAGCCCAGGACTAGGCCGGGGCCAGTACTTC	TRBD2	.	TRBJ2-5	TRBV14
CARGGLAGPDTQYF	TGTGCCAGGGGGGGACTAGCGGGGCCAGATACGCAGTATTTT	TRBD2	.	TRBJ2-3	TRBV7-3
CASNTGRLNTGELFF	TGTGCCAGCAATACAGGGAGGCTGAACACCGGGGAGCTGTTTTTT	.	.	TRBJ2-2	TRBV13
CAISGGQGAGQPQHF	TGTGCCATCAGTGGGGGGCAGGGGGCTGGGCAGCCCCAGCATTTT	TRBD1	.	TRBJ1-5	TRBV10-3
CASSKGGQGAKEQYF	TGTGCCAGCAGTAAGGGGGGACAGGGGGCGAAGGAGCAGTACTTC	TRBD1	.	TRBJ2-7	TRBV7-2
CASTEGGTLTYEQYF	TGTGCCAGCACCGAAGGGGGGACGCTCACCTACGAGCAGTACTTC	.	.	TRBJ2-7	TRBV6-1
CATSDSRTGTGELFF	TGTGCCACCAGTGATTCACGGACTGGCACCGGGGAGCTGTTTTTT	.	many	TRBJ2-2	TRBV24-1
CASSLRQGASNQPQHF	TGTGCCAGCAGTCTCAGACAGGGTGCAAGCAATCAGCCCCAGCATTTT	TRBD1	once	TRBJ1-5	TRBV12-3/TRBV12-4
CAWSTGTDSSYEQYF	TGTGCCTGGAGCACAGGGACAGATAGCTCCTACGAGCAGTACTTC	TRBD1	many	TRBJ2-7	TRBV30
CASSVVVGFGYTF	TGTGCCAGCAGCGTAGTAGTGGGGTTCGGCTACACCTTC	.	.	TRBJ1-2	TRBV9
CASSFGGHDTQYF	TGTGCCAGCAGTTTCGGTGGCCACGATACGCAGTATTTT	.	many	TRBJ2-3	TRBV12-3/TRBV12-4
CSAKRGSEQFF	TGCAGTGCTAAGAGGGGGTCTGAGCAGTTCTTC	.	.	TRBJ2-1	TRBV20-1
CASSVSGVTDTQYF	TGTGCCAGCAGCGTCAGTGGAGTCACAGATACGCAGTATTTT	.	.	TRBJ2-3	TRBV9
CASSWGLAGEQYF	TGTGCCAGCTCCTGGGGACTAGCGGGAGAGCAGTACTTC	TRBD2	many	TRBJ2-7	TRBV19
CASSLGDGEQYF	TGCGCCAGCAGCTTGGGCGACGGCGAGCAGTACTTC	.	many	TRBJ2-7	TRBV5-1
CATSRDGTGTYNSPLHF	TGTGCCACCAGCAGAGATGGGACAGGGACCTATAATTCACCCCTCCACTTT	TRBD1	.	TRBJ1-6	TRBV15
CASSGGTLNSPLHF	TGTGCCAGCAGTGGAGGGACACTGAATTCACCCCTCCACTTT	.	.	TRBJ1-6	TRBV7-9
CASSSRATYNEQFF	TGTGCCAGCAGCTCCAGGGCTACCTACAATGAGCAGTTCTTC	.	many	TRBJ2-1	TRBV7-2
CASSYDPEGGYGYTF	TGTGCCAGCAGTTACGACCCAGAGGGCGGGTATGGCTACACCTTC	.	.	TRBJ1-2	TRBV6-2/TRBV6-3